This TCR beta chain was sequenced for a study of blood T cell repertoires in COVID-19. As for the study in general: Specimens from acute and convalescent COVID-19 originated in the United States, Italy and Spain. PBMCs, B-cell-depleted T cells, or T cells provided the cDNA or gDNA that made up the material.

As originally analysed: Nucleated cell number was recorded as an estimate derived from reference gene primer amplification. Sequencing was performed with immunoSEQ multiplex PCR; in TCRdb, only in-frame clones are kept and a portion is missing. For V, J and clone size, that table is used; D and trimming come from the DNA. The sample has some 150,000 clones; approximately 80% are singletons. Germline V lookup: CDR1 LGHNA, CDR2 YNFKEQ. Trimming removed 0 bases from V and 6 bases from J, with 13 bases in between. The length of the CDR3 is 15 residues. The sequencing sample was made of peripheral blood. The sequence came from a man aged 55 to 69 with acute or convalescent COVID-19. The J gene is TRBJ2-3, the V gene TRBV4-2, with D maybe TRBD2 (5 bases). The CDR3 DNA sequence: TGTGCCAGCAGCCAAGATCGAGGGTATCAGGATACGCAGTATTTT. Amino acids: CASSQDRGYQDTQYF.